The clone carrying this TCR beta chain was counted ten times or more. The antigen remains undetermined. The germline gives CDR1 SGHRS, CDR2 YFSETQ. V dropped 4 bases and J dropped 5 bases, with 16 bases sitting between them. This CDR3 is built from 14 residues. Together with a sample-barcoded 5' primer, a J-beta primer mix was included in a second PCR lasting 7 to 11 cycles. From the 5' RACE reads, TCRdb called clonotypes with MiXCR, one entry per CDR3 protein. The sample records some 930,000 distinct CDR3 sequences, 25% to 30% being singletons. This sample is part of a study of blood T cells in healthy people across ages. Overall study findings and caveats: The study found TCR beta diversity correlated strongly with naive T cell percentage.

The sample, approximately 10 milliliters of peripheral blood, was drawn from each donor. Researchers report isolating at least 7 million PBMCs per sample. The same specimen was also included in a second study, on T cells of mothers and their children. Per that study: All extracted RNA went into cDNA synthesis, around 1.6 ug per 15 ul.

The V call is TRBV5-1, the J call TRBJ2-7; tentative D call: TRBD1 (6 bases). Sequencing was performed on blood. This TCR was recovered from a woman aged 40 to 49 in good health. CDR3 in amino acids: CASSLDRLVNEQYF. For the CDR3, the DNA is TGCGCCAGCAGCCTTGACAGGCTCGTCAACGAGCAGTACTTC.